The clone carrying this T cell receptor beta chain has more than one count but fewer than ten. Its antigen is undetermined. This CDR3 has 16 residues. Germline V gives CDR1 PRHDT, CDR2 FYEKMQ (reference sequence). With 4 bases clipped from V and 0 bases from J, the junction kept 2 bases outside the gene matches. This specimen belongs to a study of beta chain features in type 1 diabetes. The authors reverse transcribed all of the isolated RNA, so sequencing captured expressed TCRB transcripts. Sequenced by immunoSEQ multiplex PCR; TCRdb stores in-frame clones only, minus some. Of fewer than 450,000 clones in the sample, roughly 13% are singletons; the top ten hold roughly 0.015%. Study-wide results and caveats: VDJ junctions sequenced from type 1 diabetes patients showed fewer insertions and more deletions. Moderate but significant shortening of TCRB CDR3s was recorded in all four CD4+ subsets from Type 1 diabetes patients.

Sequencing was carried out using naive CD4+ T cells from blood. The chain has TRBV13 and TRBJ2-3; TRBD2 matches at 12 bases. The TCR was taken from a woman younger than 30 with type 1 diabetes. The chain's CDR3 is CASSYGLAGSTDTQYF. CDR3 coding DNA: TGTGCCAGCAGCTACGGACTAGCGGGAAGCACAGATACGCAGTATTTT.